This TCR beta chain comes out of a study of metastatic and nonmetastatic thyroid tumors. Study-wide background: Repertoire comparison spanned blood and tumor or nodule tissue of malignant and benign thyroid patients.

With MiXCR, TCRdb reprocessed the PCR reads. Here the sample spans some 25,000 clones, more than 13% being singletons. Thyroid surgery was preceded by no treatment in any patient. Germline values: CDR1 DFQATT, CDR2 SNEGSKA (reference sequence). Unmatched junction bases numbered 1, after V lost 2 bases and J lost 0 bases. The CDR3 contains 15 residues. What was sequenced was blood. The chain employs TRBV20-1 and TRBJ2-7, with 13 bases identical to TRBD2. This receptor was taken from a female donor with papillary thyroid cancer or a benign thyroid nodule (not recorded which). Some clones in this sample may be carry-over from other donors' samples. CDR3 coding DNA: TGCAGTGCTAGAAGGACTAGCGGGGGCTCCTACGAGCAGTACTTC. This encodes CSARRTSGGSYEQYF.